The source of this TCR beta chain is a study of cytomegalovirus exposure and HLA in healthy donors (dated by TCRdb to about 2017). A note on the overall study: A later analysis indicated that the roughly 120 validation repertoires were generated on the platform also employed for the approximately 700 repertoires of the first cohort. The study was designed to test whether signatures of past pathogen exposure could be identified by cataloging public T cell receptors. In addition to the first cohort of several hundred subjects, a separate validation cohort of under 150 different subjects was used. To predict cytomegalovirus infection status, the study combined high-throughput TCR immunosequencing, statistical association of individual TCRs with disease status, and machine learning. Results and caveats for the whole study, not just this receptor: In vitro tests confirmed that three of the cytomegalovirus-associated TCR beta chains recognize cytomegalovirus antigens. Of the cluster scores, roughly 95% were above 0 in a later analysis, which found that TCRs clustered in the first cohort also tended to co-occur in the 120 validation repertoires. The validation cohort had no HLA typing available for a later analysis, so co-occurrence within that cohort was assessed over all 120 or so repertoires. The study gave a list of more than 150 TCR beta chains associated with cytomegalovirus. The classifier was reported to diagnose cytomegalovirus status with high specificity and sensitivity in both the original and validation cohorts. While some public TCRs were present in many individuals, most TCR sequences turned up only very rarely across donors. The authors suggested that the approach could potentially be generalized to other disease states and immunological phenotypes.

Library prep was done by the immunoSEQ multiplex PCR assay. The source study handled its data this way. A statistical classification framework was built for diagnosing cytomegalovirus status from the catalog of TCR beta chain sequences. TCRdb carries this immuneACCESS record with in-frame sequences only. Its versions omit some clonotypes, under half of them owing to an unresolved V gene in the studies checked, with the rest unexplained. That table supplies the V and J calls and clone size; D and trimming were determined from the DNA. Within this sample are under 200,000 clones, with about 88% of them counted one time only. Clones ranked in the top ten supply 2% to 2.5% of the sample. Separate from the approximately 700-subject first cohort, the validation cohort of 90 to 150 subjects was the group to which the donors belonged. Inclusive of the bounding cysteine and phenylalanine, the CDR3 is 12 residues long. Only the CDR3 region is kept as DNA, spanning 36 bases read in frame from base 1. Based on the germline V gene, the CDR1 and CDR2 sequences are WSHSY and SAAADI. Cut back by 2 bases and 13 bases, the V and J ends lie 12 bases apart.

As to this clone: The antigen this receptor binds is unknown. No base quality values were provided; no much bigger clone lies one nucleotide off.

Sequencing was carried out using PBMCs. The sequence joins TRBV10-2 to TRBJ1-5, with TRBD1 perhaps the D gene, on 6 matching bases. This TCR was sampled from a woman aged 18-29 years in good health and CMV-seronegative. At the DNA level, the sequence is TGCGCCAGCAGTGAGGGCCAGGGGTTTCAGCATTTT. Translated, it gives CASSEGQGFQHF.